A single sample gave rise to the 9 T cell receptor beta chains below, sequenced in a study of blood T cell repertoires in COVID-19. The method was immunoSEQ multiplex PCR; TCRdb's version includes in-frame clones alone and lacks a portion of them. The table lists roughly 400,000 clones, 80% to 95% of them singletons, with about 0.86% in the top ten. Sequencing was done on a sample of PBMCs or T cells enriched from blood (not recorded which). The source of these receptors is a woman in her thirties or forties who had been exposed to COVID-19.

The chain links TRBV15 to TRBJ1-5; D is perhaps TRBD1 (5 bases). The V gene lost 0 bases and the J gene lost 3 bases, with 9 bases spanning the gap. The CDR3 contains 15 residues. Germline CDR1 and CDR2: LNHNV and YYDKDF (reference sequence). Written as DNA, the CDR3 is TGTGCCACCAGCAGAGAGCAGGGAAACAATCAGCCCCAGCATTTT. It translates to CATSREQGNNQPQHF.

The V call is TRBV6-2 or TRBV6-3, the J call TRBJ1-2; TRBD1 is a possible D gene (6 bases). The V gene lost 5 bases and the J gene lost 1 base, with 17 bases spanning the gap. From germline, CDR1 is MNHEY and CDR2 SVGEGT. The CDR3 length is 16 residues. The CDR3 reads CASSTRDKGINYGYTF. CDR3 DNA: TGTGCCAGCAGTACGAGGGACAAAGGGATTAACTATGGCTACACCTTC.

The chain uses TRBV2 and TRBJ2-2, with 8 bases matching TRBD2. V gave up 4 bases and J gave up 4 bases; unmatched junction bases: 11. Germline V gene sequence: CDR1 SNHLY, CDR2 FYNNEI. This CDR3 contains 17 residues. The CDR3 DNA is TGTGCCAGCAGTGCCCGGTTCCAGCGGGAGTTCACCGGGGAGCTGTTTTTT. Translation: CASSARFQREFTGELFF.

The V call is TRBV6-5, the J call TRBJ1-5; D unresolved. Trimming shortened V by 6 bases and J by 0 bases, and 6 bases separated the two germline ends. The CDR3 is 13 amino acids. Per germline, CDR1 MNHEY and CDR2 SVGAGI. The DNA for the CDR3 is TGTGCCAGCAGGTCAGATAGCAATCAGCCCCAGCATTTT. Amino acid sequence: CASRSDSNQPQHF.

V usage is TRBV4-1 and J usage is TRBJ2-7; D unclear. Germline V gene data show CDR1 as MGHRA and CDR2 as YSYEKL. Trimming left V 4 bases short and J 3 bases short, with 10 bases between. The CDR3 spans 13 residues. CDR3 sequence reads: CASSPEENYEQYF. CDR3 DNA sequence: TGCGCCAGCAGCCCTGAAGAGAACTACGAGCAGTACTTC.

The CDR3 sequence: CASSQRAKETQYF. Written as DNA, the CDR3 is TGTGCCAGCAGCCAGCGGGCTAAAGAGACCCAGTACTTC. The chain carries TRBV7-2 and TRBJ2-5, with D perhaps TRBD2 (6 bases). Germline V CDR1 and CDR2: SGHTA, FQGNSA. This CDR3 has 13 residues. The V end lost 5 bases, the J end lost 3 bases, and 10 bases lay between the germline ends.

The chain has TRBV24-1 and TRBJ2-5; TRBD1 might be the D (5 bases). Germline V CDR1 and CDR2: KGHDR, SFDVKD. The CDR3 length is 14 residues. The germline V and J ends were trimmed by 5 bases and 1 base, with 10 bases remaining between them. The CDR3 loop reads CATSAEGVQETQYF. For the CDR3, the DNA is TGTGCCACCAGTGCGGAAGGGGTCCAAGAGACCCAGTACTTC.

The chain uses TRBV2 and TRBJ1-5; 8 positions match TRBD1. The CDR3 has 13 amino acids. J was trimmed by 12 bases and V by 5 bases; bases with no gene match: 9. Per the germline V gene, CDR1 is SNHLY and CDR2 is FYNNEI. The CDR3 spells CASSTDFGTGQHF. The CDR3 DNA is TGTGCCAGCAGTACCGATTTCGGGACAGGCCAGCATTTT.

The genes are TRBV29-1 and TRBJ1-2, with D possibly TRBD1 on 6 matching bases. The V end lost 3 bases, the J end lost 2 bases, and 13 bases lay between the germline ends. CDR1 and CDR2 from the germline V gene are SQVTM and ANQGSEA. CDR3 length: 14 amino acids. The CDR3 nucleotides read TGCAGCGTTGACAGGGGAAATTTGAACTATGGCTACACCTTC. Amino acids: CSVDRGNLNYGYTF.